This T cell receptor beta chain emerged from a study of T cell repertoires in cytomegalovirus infection. In the study overall: Both a matching HLA type and CMV infection were indicated by public TCR beta signatures.

This clonotype came up a few times. J lost 3 bases, V lost 0 bases, and 5 bases had no gene match. The CDR3 has 16 amino acids. Germline CDR1 reads ENHRY; CDR2 reads SYGVKD. TCRdb passed the reads through MiXCR, listing each CDR3 protein once. This sample carries about 400,000 distinct CDR3 sequences, approximately 18% of them seen once, and the ten largest clones take around 9.3%. The clonotype comes from a human donor in good health (CMV status not recorded). Some clones in this sample may be carry-over from other donors' samples. Sequencing was carried out using PBMCs. This chain connects TRBV10-3 to TRBJ2-1; 7 bases align to TRBD1. This CDR3 reads CAISESGQGVYNEQFF. DNA of the CDR3: TGTGCCATCAGTGAGTCGGGGCAGGGGGTCTACAATGAGCAGTTCTTC.